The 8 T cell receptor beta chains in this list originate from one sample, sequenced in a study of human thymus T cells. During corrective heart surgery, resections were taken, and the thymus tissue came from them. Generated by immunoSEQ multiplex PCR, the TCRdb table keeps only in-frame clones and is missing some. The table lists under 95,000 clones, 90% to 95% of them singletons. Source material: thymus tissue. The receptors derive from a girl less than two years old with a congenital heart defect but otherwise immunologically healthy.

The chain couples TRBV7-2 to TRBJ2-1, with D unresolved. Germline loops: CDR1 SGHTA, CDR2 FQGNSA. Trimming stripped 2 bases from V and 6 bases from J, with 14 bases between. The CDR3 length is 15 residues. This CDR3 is CASSLLLALGNEQFF. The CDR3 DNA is TGTGCCAGCAGCTTACTTTTAGCCTTGGGCAATGAGCAGTTCTTC.

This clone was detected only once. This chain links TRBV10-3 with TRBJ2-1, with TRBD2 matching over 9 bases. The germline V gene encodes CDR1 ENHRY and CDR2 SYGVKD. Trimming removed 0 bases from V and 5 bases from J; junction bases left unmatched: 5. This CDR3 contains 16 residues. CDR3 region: CAISESLSGRDNEQFF. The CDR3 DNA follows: TGTGCCATCAGTGAGTCGCTTAGCGGGAGAGACAATGAGCAGTTCTTC.

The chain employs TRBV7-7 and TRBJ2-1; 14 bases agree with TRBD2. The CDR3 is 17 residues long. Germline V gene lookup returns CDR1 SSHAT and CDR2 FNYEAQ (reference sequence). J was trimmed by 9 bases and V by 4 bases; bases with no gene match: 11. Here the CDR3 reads CASSSEVGLAGEIEQFF. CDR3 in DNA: TGTGCCAGCAGCTCCGAGGTGGGACTAGCGGGAGAAATTGAGCAGTTCTTC.

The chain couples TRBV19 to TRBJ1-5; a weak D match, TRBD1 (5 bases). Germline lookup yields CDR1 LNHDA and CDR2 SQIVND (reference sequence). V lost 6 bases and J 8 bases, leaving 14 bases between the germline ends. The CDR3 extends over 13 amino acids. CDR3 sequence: CASRGRDGEPQHF. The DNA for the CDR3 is TGTGCCAGTAGGGGCAGGGATGGGGAGCCCCAGCATTTT.

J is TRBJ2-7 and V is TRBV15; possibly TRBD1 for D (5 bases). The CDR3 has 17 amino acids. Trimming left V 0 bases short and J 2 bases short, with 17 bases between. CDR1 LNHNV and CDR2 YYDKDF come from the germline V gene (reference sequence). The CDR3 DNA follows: TGTGCCACCAGCAGAGATTTGGGAACGTGGGGCCCCTACGAGCAGTACTTC. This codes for CATSRDLGTWGPYEQYF.

CDR3: CASSESVTGPHEQYF. The CDR3 coding sequence is TGTGCCAGCAGTGAATCGGTGACAGGGCCCCACGAGCAGTACTTC. The gene calls are TRBV25-1 and TRBJ2-7, with 7 bases that match TRBD1. This CDR3 spans 15 amino acids. The trim removed 1 base at V and 5 bases at J, leaving 8 bases unmatched. Germline-derived CDR1 and CDR2 are MGHDK and SYGVNS.

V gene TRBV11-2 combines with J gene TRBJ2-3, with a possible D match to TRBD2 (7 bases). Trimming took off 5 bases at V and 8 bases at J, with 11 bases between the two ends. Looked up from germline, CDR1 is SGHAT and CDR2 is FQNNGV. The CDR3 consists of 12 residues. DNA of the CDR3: TGTGCCAGCAGCACTAGGGGGGGTACGCAGTATTTT. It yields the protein CASSTRGGTQYF.

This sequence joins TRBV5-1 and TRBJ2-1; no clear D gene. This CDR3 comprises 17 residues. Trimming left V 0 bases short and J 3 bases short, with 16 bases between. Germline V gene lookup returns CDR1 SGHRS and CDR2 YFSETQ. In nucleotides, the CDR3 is TGCGCCAGCAGCTTGGAATTTGTGGCGGCCTACTACAATGAGCAGTTCTTC. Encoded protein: CASSLEFVAAYYNEQFF.